A single sample gave rise to the 23 T cell receptor beta chains below, sequenced in a study of blood T cells in healthy people across ages. Combining a sample-barcoded 5' primer with a J-beta primer mix, a second PCR ran for roughly 7 to 11 cycles. MiXCR, applied by TCRdb to the 5' RACE reads, yields one record per CDR3 protein. Of 650,000 to 900,000 distinct CDR3 sequences detected, roughly 60% appear once; the ten largest clones hold about a quarter. The sample comprised blood. These receptors came from a man aged 25 to 45 in good health.

This clonotype was recorded a few times. The chain joins TRBV4-3 to TRBJ1-3; D possibly corresponds to TRBD1 (5 bases). Trimming cost V 5 bases and J 1 base, with 9 bases left between them. Germline assignment: CDR1 LGHNA and CDR2 YSLEER. The CDR3 consists of 14 residues. This chain's CDR3 is CASSMGRSGNTIYF. CDR3 nucleotides: TGCGCCAGCAGCATGGGGCGATCTGGAAACACCATATATTTT.

Only one count was recorded for this clonotype. The rearrangement uses TRBV3-1 and TRBJ2-4; D call uncertain. The J call could be wrong; TRBJ2-7 is a better fit for the DNA end. This CDR3 region has 15 residues. Looked up from germline, CDR1 is LGHDT and CDR2 is YNNKEL (reference sequence). The CDR3 is CASNRILTVSYEQYF. DNA for the CDR3: TGTGCCAGCAACCGTATCCTGACGGTTTCCTACGAGCAGTACTTC.

The chain carries TRBV4-3 and TRBJ2-7; D ambiguous. The DNA end lines up better with TRBJ2-5; the J call may be wrong. This CDR3 comprises 14 residues. The V gene's germline CDR1 is LGHNA and CDR2 YSLEER. As DNA, the CDR3 is TGCGCCAGCAGCCAAGTGATACAGTCGGAGACCCAGTACTTC. Its translation: CASSQVIQSETQYF.

The CDR3 protein is CASSHTAAGISYEQYF. The CDR3 coding sequence is TGTGCCAGCAGCCATACGGCAGCGGGGATCTCCTACGAGCAGTACTTC. The V gene is TRBV9, the J gene TRBJ2-7, with 7 bases aligning to TRBD2. The V segment lost 4 bases and the J segment 0 bases; nucleotides outside the gene matches: 10. The CDR3 is 16 residues long. The germline V gene has CDR1 SGDLS and CDR2 YYNGEE.

A word on this clonotype: One end of the junction is discordant with germline, which a read error may explain. The chain links TRBV5-5 to TRBJ2-1; no definite D call. CDR1 and CDR2 from the germline V gene are SGHKS and YYEKEE (reference sequence). This CDR3 has 14 residues. This CDR3 is CASSSKGSYNERFF. The CDR3 coding sequence is TGTGCCAGCAGCTCAAAGGGATCCTACAATGAGCGGTTCTTC.

The chain is built from TRBV9 and TRBJ2-3; 9 nucleotides line up with TRBD1. From germline, CDR1 is SGDLS and CDR2 YYNGEE. The CDR3 is 14 residues long. V was clipped by 3 bases and J by 4 bases; unmatched bases: 3. CDR3 protein: CASSAWDRADTQYF. The CDR3 region has the DNA TGTGCCAGCAGCGCCTGGGACAGGGCAGATACGCAGTATTTT.

This clonotype has only a few counts. V gene TRBV9 combines with J gene TRBJ2-5, with 10 nucleotides matching TRBD2. The CDR3 covers 16 residues. Germline assignment: CDR1 SGDLS and CDR2 YYNGEE. After removal of 0 bases from V and 3 bases from J, the junction contained 5 bases not matched to a gene. The CDR3 sequence: CASSVAGLAGEETQYF. The DNA for the CDR3 is TGTGCCAGCAGCGTAGCCGGGCTAGCGGGGGAAGAGACCCAGTACTTC.

In DNA, the CDR3 is TGCAGCGTTTCGACTAGCGGAAGCTACGAGCAGTACTTC. This encodes CSVSTSGSYEQYF. This chain uses TRBV29-1 with TRBJ2-7; the match to TRBD2 covers 9 bases. The CDR3 consists of 13 residues. V was clipped by 5 bases and J by 3 bases; unmatched bases: 5. From germline, CDR1 is SQVTM and CDR2 ANQGSEA.

The chain employs TRBV29-1 and TRBJ2-7; D not resolved. Germline V gives CDR1 SQVTM, CDR2 ANQGSEA. This CDR3 region has 12 residues. Trimming stripped 2 bases from V and 1 base from J, with 6 bases between. The CDR3 protein is CSVEQNSYEQYF. CDR3 sequence (DNA): TGCAGCGTTGAACAGAATTCCTACGAGCAGTACTTC.

This clonotype was detected a few times. The V gene is TRBV6-1, the J gene TRBJ2-5; D gene unclear. The DNA end is a closer match to TRBJ2-7, so the J assignment may be wrong. Germline loops: CDR1 MNHNS, CDR2 SASEGT. CDR3 size: 14 residues. CDR3 region: CASSERDTSYEQYF. In DNA form, the CDR3 reads TGTGCCAGCAGTGAACGTGACACCTCCTACGAGCAGTACTTC.

The J gene is TRBJ2-3, the V gene TRBV4-2; TRBD2 matches at 12 bases. The CDR3 is made up of 17 amino acids. Germline lookup yields CDR1 LGHNA and CDR2 YNFKEQ. Trimming took 0 bases from V and 3 from J; bases not matched to a gene: 4. CDR3 DNA: TGTGCCAGCAGCCAAGAGCTAGCGGGGGGGCAAACAGATACGCAGTATTTT. Its protein is CASSQELAGGQTDTQYF.

The chain recombines TRBV27 with TRBJ2-3; D uncertain. Trimming stripped 0 bases from V and 1 base from J, with 8 bases between. The CDR3 loop spans 15 amino acids. Germline-derived CDR1 and CDR2 are MNHEY and SMNVEV (reference sequence). The CDR3 is CASSLSSRGTDTQYF. CDR3 in DNA: TGTGCCAGCAGTTTATCGAGCCGGGGCACAGATACGCAGTATTTT.

This clonotype was observed once. The rearrangement uses TRBV18 and TRBJ2-5; no definite D call. This CDR3 is built from 15 residues. Germline-derived CDR1 and CDR2 are KGHSH and LQKENI. Trimming stripped 3 bases from V and 1 base from J, with 12 bases between. The CDR3 loop reads CASSPGSQSQETQYF. The CDR3 nucleotides are TGTGCCAGCTCACCCGGTTCCCAGAGCCAAGAGACCCAGTACTTC.

This clonotype was seen a few times. The chain is built from TRBV20-1 and TRBJ1-1; 7 bases map to TRBD1. Looked up from germline, CDR1 is DFQATT and CDR2 is SNEGSKA (reference sequence). This CDR3 region has 14 residues. The J segment lost 5 bases and the V segment lost 5 bases, leaving 11 bases of the junction unmatched. The CDR3 reads CSADSDRDGTEAFF. DNA of the CDR3: TGCAGTGCTGATTCCGACAGGGATGGTACTGAAGCTTTCTTT.

This clonotype was seen a few times. V gene TRBV20-1 combines with J gene TRBJ2-1; D uncertain. Germline V gene sequence: CDR1 DFQATT, CDR2 SNEGSKA (reference sequence). V lost 1 base, J lost 8 bases, and 18 bases lay in between. This CDR3 has 15 residues. The CDR3 is CSARGRTALGDEQFF. The CDR3 DNA reads as TGCAGTGCTAGAGGAAGGACCGCCCTTGGGGATGAGCAGTTCTTC.

CDR3 protein: CASSPSSSDEKLFF. CDR3 bases: TGTGCCAGCAGCCCCAGTAGCTCGGATGAAAAACTGTTTTTT. The chain uses TRBV7-2 and TRBJ1-4; D is unclear. Per germline, CDR1 SGHTA and CDR2 FQGNSA. The ends were cut back, 5 bases at V and 6 bases at J, with 13 bases in the middle. This CDR3 comprises 14 residues.

The rearrangement links TRBV4-3 to TRBJ2-6, with D uncertain. Trimming removed 1 base from V and 0 bases from J, with 10 bases in between. The germline CDR1 and CDR2 sequences are LGHNA and YSLEER. CDR3 length equals 17 residues. As DNA, the CDR3 is TGCGCCAGCAGCCAAGTCGTGCGGATCTCTGGGGCCAACGTCCTGACTTTC. This codes for CASSQVVRISGANVLTF.

This clonotype occurred a few times. The chain combines TRBV15 with TRBJ2-1; D is perhaps TRBD1 (5 bases). The CDR3 consists of 15 residues. The V end was cut by 0 bases, the J end by 7 bases, with 13 bases between. Germline V CDR1 and CDR2: LNHNV, YYDKDF (reference sequence). CDR3 amino acids: CATSRDLSQGNEQFF. CDR3 DNA: TGTGCCACCAGCAGAGACCTCAGCCAGGGAAATGAGCAGTTCTTC.

The chain couples TRBV20-1 to TRBJ2-1; tentatively, D is TRBD2 (6 bases). The V end was cut by 1 base, the J end by 15 bases, with 10 bases between. CDR1 and CDR2 from the germline V gene are DFQATT and SNEGSKA (reference sequence). The CDR3 sequence is 10 residues long. The CDR3 reads CSARGGDAFF. The CDR3 bases are TGCAGTGCTAGAGGCGGGGATGCGTTCTTC.

This chain joins TRBV25-1 and TRBJ1-2, with unresolved D. The germline CDR1 and CDR2 sequences are MGHDK and SYGVNS. The CDR3 sequence is 14 residues long. V was clipped by 3 bases and J by 5 bases, with 13 bases between them. CDR3 amino acids: CASSEVPALYGYTF. Written as DNA, the CDR3 is TGTGCCAGCAGTGAGGTCCCAGCCCTATATGGCTACACCTTC.

This clonotype was observed a few times. The V gene is TRBV6-2 or TRBV6-3, the J gene TRBJ2-5; 8 positions match TRBD1. This CDR3 spans 16 amino acids. The germline CDR1 and CDR2 sequences are MNHEY and SVGEGT. Trimming removed 6 bases from V and 1 base from J; junction bases left unmatched: 10. The CDR3 sequence: CASRPGTGWGQETQYF. The CDR3 DNA is TGTGCCAGCAGACCAGGGACAGGCTGGGGCCAAGAGACCCAGTACTTC.

Worth noting for this clonotype: Germline is not matched at one junction end, which may reflect a read error. The chain links TRBV4-3 to TRBJ2-5; possible D gene TRBD2, 6 bases. The germline gives CDR1 LGHNA, CDR2 YSLEER. The CDR3 spans 17 residues. For the CDR3, the DNA is TGCGCCAGCAGCCCGTACGTTCCGGGGGACCACCAAGAGACCCGGTACTTC. It codes for CASSPYVPGDHQETRYF.

This chain connects TRBV4-3 to TRBJ2-1; the D is unclear. Looked up from germline, CDR1 is LGHNA and CDR2 is YSLEER. The V end was cut by 3 bases, the J end by 7 bases, with 10 bases between. The CDR3 has 13 amino acids. CDR3 sequence: CASSQRLGNEQFF. The CDR3 coding sequence is TGCGCCAGCAGCCAGCGACTTGGGAATGAGCAGTTCTTC.